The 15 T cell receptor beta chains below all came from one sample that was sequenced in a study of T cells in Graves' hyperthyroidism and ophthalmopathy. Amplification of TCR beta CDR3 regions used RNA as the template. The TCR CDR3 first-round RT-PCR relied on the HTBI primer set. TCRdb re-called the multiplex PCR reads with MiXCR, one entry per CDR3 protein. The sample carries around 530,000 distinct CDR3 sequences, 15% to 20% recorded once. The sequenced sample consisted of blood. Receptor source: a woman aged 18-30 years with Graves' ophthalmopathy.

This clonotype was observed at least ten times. DNA of the CDR3: TGTGCCAGCACCATGGCGTCGGGGAACTATGGCTACACCTTC. It yields the protein CASTMASGNYGYTF. The chain couples TRBV28 to TRBJ1-2; no definite D call. Per germline, CDR1 MDHEN and CDR2 SYDVKM. The ends were cut back, 7 bases at V and 2 bases at J, with 14 bases in the middle. This CDR3 comprises 14 residues.

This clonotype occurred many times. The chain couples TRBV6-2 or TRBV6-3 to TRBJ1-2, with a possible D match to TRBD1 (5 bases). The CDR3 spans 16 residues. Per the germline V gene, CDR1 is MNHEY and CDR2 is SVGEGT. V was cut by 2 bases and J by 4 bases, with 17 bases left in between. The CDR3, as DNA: TGTGCCAGCAGTTACGTCGGGTTGCAGGGCCTCTATGGCTACACCTTC. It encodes CASSYVGLQGLYGYTF.

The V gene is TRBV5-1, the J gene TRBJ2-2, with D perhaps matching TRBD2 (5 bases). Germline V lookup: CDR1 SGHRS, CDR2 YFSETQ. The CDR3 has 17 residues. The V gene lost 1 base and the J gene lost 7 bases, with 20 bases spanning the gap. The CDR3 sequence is CASSLLRWERAGGELFF. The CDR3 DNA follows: TGCGCCAGCAGCTTGCTTCGGTGGGAGAGGGCCGGCGGGGAGCTGTTTTTT.

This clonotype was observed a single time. CDR3 amino acids: CASSRRPLGGASYEQYF. CDR3 sequence (DNA): TGTGCCAGCAGCCGTAGGCCCCTAGGCGGGGCATCCTACGAGCAGTACTTC. The V gene is TRBV3-1, the J gene TRBJ2-7, with D tentatively TRBD2 (6 bases). This CDR3 region has 17 residues. Germline V gene lookup returns CDR1 LGHDT and CDR2 YNNKEL (reference sequence). V lost 4 bases and J lost 1, with 20 bases in between.

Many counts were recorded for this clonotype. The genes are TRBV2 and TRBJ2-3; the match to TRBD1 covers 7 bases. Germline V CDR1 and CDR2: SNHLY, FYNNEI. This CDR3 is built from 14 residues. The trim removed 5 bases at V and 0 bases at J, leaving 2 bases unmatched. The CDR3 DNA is TGTGCCAGCAGTCAGGACAGGAGCACAGATACGCAGTATTTT. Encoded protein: CASSQDRSTDTQYF.

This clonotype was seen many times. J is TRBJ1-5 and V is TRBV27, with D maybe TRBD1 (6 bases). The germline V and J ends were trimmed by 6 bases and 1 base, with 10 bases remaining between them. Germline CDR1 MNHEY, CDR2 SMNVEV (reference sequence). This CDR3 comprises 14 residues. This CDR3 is CASRGAVSNQPQHF. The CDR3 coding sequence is TGTGCCAGCAGGGGGGCCGTGAGCAATCAGCCCCAGCATTTT.

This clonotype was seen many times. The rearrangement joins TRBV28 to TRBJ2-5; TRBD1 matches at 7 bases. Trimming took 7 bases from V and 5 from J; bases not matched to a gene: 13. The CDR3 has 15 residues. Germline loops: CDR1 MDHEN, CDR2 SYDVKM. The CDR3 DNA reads TGTGCCAGCACTCTAACCCAGGGGGAGACGGAGACCCAGTACTTC. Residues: CASTLTQGETETQYF.

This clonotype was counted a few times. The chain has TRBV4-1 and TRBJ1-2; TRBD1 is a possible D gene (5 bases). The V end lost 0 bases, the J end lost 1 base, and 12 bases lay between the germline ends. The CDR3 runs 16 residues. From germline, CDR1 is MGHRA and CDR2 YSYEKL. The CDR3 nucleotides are TGCGCCAGCAGCCAAGAAAGGGCAGGGCTTAACTATGGCTACACCTTC. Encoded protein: CASSQERAGLNYGYTF.

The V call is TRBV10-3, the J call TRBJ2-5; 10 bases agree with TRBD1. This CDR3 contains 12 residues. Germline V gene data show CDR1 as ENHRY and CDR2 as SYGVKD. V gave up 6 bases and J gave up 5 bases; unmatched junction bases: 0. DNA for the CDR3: TGTGCCATCAGGGGACAGGGGGAGACCCAGTACTTC. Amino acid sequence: CAIRGQGETQYF.

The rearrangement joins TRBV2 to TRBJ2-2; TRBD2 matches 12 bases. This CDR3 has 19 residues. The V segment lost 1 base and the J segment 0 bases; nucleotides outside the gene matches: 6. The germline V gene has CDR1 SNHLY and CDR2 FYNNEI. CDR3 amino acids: CASSEGEWTSGTNTGELFF. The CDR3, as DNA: TGTGCCAGCAGTGAAGGCGAATGGACTAGCGGGACGAACACCGGGGAGCTGTTTTTT.

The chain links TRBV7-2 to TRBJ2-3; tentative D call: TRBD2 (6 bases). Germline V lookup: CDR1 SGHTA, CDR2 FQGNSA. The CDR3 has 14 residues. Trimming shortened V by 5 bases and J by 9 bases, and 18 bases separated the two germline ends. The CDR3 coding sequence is TGTGCCAGCAGCACAAGCCGGGACTCAAAGACGCAGTATTTT. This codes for CASSTSRDSKTQYF.

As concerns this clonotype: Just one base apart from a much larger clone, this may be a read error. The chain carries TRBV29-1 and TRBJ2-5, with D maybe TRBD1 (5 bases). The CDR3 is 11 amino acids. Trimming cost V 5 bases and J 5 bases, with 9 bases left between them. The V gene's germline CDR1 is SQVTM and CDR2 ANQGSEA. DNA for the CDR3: TGCAGCGTTCTAAAGGGGGAGACCCAGTACTTC. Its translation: CSVLKGETQYF. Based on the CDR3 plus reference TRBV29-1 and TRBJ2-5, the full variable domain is SAVISQKPSRDICQRGTSLTIQCQVDSQVTMMFWYRQQPGQSLTLIATANQGSEATYESGFVIDKFPISRPNLTFSTLTVSNMSPEDSSIYLCSVLKGETQYFGPGTRLLVL.

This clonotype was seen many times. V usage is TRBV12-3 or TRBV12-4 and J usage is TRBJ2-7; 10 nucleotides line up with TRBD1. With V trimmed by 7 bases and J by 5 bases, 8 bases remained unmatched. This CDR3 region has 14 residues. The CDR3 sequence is CASKRQGADNEQYF. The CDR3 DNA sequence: TGTGCCAGCAAACGACAGGGGGCAGATAACGAGCAGTACTTC.

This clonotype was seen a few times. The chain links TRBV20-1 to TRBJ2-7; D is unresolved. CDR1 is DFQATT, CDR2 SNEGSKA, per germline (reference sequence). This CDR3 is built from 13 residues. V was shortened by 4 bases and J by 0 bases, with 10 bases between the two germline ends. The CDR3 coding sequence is TGCAGTGCTACCCAGACAAGCTCCTACGAGCAGTACTTC. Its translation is CSATQTSSYEQYF.

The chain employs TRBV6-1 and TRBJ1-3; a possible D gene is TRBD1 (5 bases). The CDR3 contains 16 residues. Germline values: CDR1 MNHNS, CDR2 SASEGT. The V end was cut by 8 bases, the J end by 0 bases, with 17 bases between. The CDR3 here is CASGTIRFLSGNTIYF. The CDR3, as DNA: TGTGCCAGCGGGACCATACGTTTCCTCTCTGGAAACACCATATATTTT.